These 21 T cell receptor beta chains came from one sample sequenced in a study of CD8 T cells in ankylosing spondylitis. The study, taken as a whole, reports: Roughly eight highly homologous variants formed a TCR beta motif that appeared characteristic of ankylosing spondylitis blood.

These receptors' targets are unknown. TCRdb used MiXCR to reprocess the 5' RACE reads, holding one entry per CDR3 protein. The profile shows more than 400,000 distinct CDR3 sequences, approximately 5.3% of them singletons. The sequencing sample was made of blood, either unsorted or a sorted T cell fraction (not recorded which). The receptors come from a male donor with ankylosing spondylitis.

This clonotype was picked up many times. The V and J genes are TRBV7-2 and TRBJ2-2, with unresolved D. The germline gives CDR1 SGHTA, CDR2 FQGNSA. Trimming pared 5 bases from V and 4 bases from J, leaving 8 bases between. The CDR3 has 13 amino acids. This chain's CDR3 is CASSPRVTGELFF. CDR3 nucleotide sequence: TGTGCCAGCAGCCCTCGGGTCACCGGGGAGCTGTTTTTT. The complete variable domain, with remaining parts taken from reference TRBV7-2 and TRBJ2-2, reads GAGVSQSPSNKVTEKGKDVELRCDPISGHTALYWYRQSLGQGLEFLIYFQGNSAPDKSGLPSDRFSAERTGGSVSTLTIQRTQQEDSAVYLCASSPRVTGELFFGEGSRLTVL.

A remark on this clonotype: Germline is not matched at one junction end, which may reflect a read error. The chain is built from TRBV27 and TRBJ2-2, with a tentative D call TRBD2 (7 bases). The CDR3 length is 18 residues. Germline CDR1 is MNHEY and CDR2 is SMNVEV (reference sequence). The CDR3 DNA reads as TGTGCCAGCAGTTTCAGTTTTAGGGGGGGGGCGAAAACCGGGGAGCTGTTTTTT. This gives the protein CASSFSFRGGAKTGELFF.

The sample holds many counts of this clonotype. This chain connects TRBV27 to TRBJ2-5; no firm D call. The germline V gene encodes CDR1 MNHEY and CDR2 SMNVEV (reference sequence). Trimming removed 0 bases from V and 5 bases from J, with 7 bases in between. This CDR3 has 13 residues. This chain's CDR3 is CASSLSRFETQYF. In nucleotides, the CDR3 is TGTGCCAGCAGTTTATCGCGTTTTGAGACCCAGTACTTC.

The chain employs TRBV15 and TRBJ2-6, with 9 bases matching TRBD2. Germline V gene lookup returns CDR1 LNHNV and CDR2 YYDKDF (reference sequence). V lost 5 bases and J lost 0; bases outside the gene matches: 2. The CDR3 is made up of 16 amino acids. CDR3 in amino acids: CATSELAGSGANVLTF. The CDR3 nucleotides are TGTGCCACCAGCGAACTAGCGGGCTCTGGGGCCAACGTCCTGACTTTC.

This clonotype has ten or more counts. The rearrangement links TRBV6-1 to TRBJ1-5; D remains unclear. This CDR3 contains 13 residues. Germline loops: CDR1 MNHNS, CDR2 SASEGT. The ends were cut back, 1 base at V and 7 bases at J, with 8 bases in the middle. The CDR3 sequence: CASSEELRQPQHF. The CDR3 DNA is TGTGCCAGCAGTGAAGAATTGAGGCAGCCCCAGCATTTT.

This clonotype was detected ten times or more. V usage is TRBV7-9 and J usage is TRBJ2-2, with D tentatively TRBD1 or TRBD2 (5 bases each). The CDR3 is made up of 16 amino acids. V gave up 5 bases and J gave up 0 bases, with 13 bases separating them. CDR1 and CDR2 from the germline V gene are SEHNR and FQNEAQ (reference sequence). The CDR3 nucleotides are TGTGCCAGCAGCCCTCTGGGACGGTCGAACACCGGGGAGCTGTTTTTT. As protein: CASSPLGRSNTGELFF.

This clonotype has at least ten counts. The V and J genes are TRBV9 and TRBJ1-2; TRBD1 might be the D (6 bases). Germline V gene data show CDR1 as SGDLS and CDR2 as YYNGEE. The V end was cut by 5 bases, the J end by 5 bases, with 22 bases between. The CDR3 is 16 amino acids. The CDR3: CASSYIRDIRKYGYTF. In DNA form, the CDR3 reads TGTGCCAGCAGTTACATCCGGGACATCAGGAAATATGGCTACACCTTC.

This clonotype was counted many times. The gene calls are TRBV7-2 and TRBJ1-5; D is undetermined. The CDR3 spans 15 residues. Trimming left V 5 bases short and J 0 bases short, with 11 bases between. CDR1 is SGHTA and CDR2 is FQGNSA in the germline V gene. The CDR3 loop is CASSLIRSSNQPQHF. The CDR3 DNA reads TGTGCCAGCAGCCTGATTCGGTCTAGCAATCAGCCCCAGCATTTT.

The rearrangement links TRBV2 to TRBJ2-1; possibly TRBD1 or TRBD2 for D (5 bases each). Trimming left V 6 bases short and J 0 bases short, with 15 bases between. The CDR3 consists of 16 residues. Looked up from germline, CDR1 is SNHLY and CDR2 is FYNNEI. The CDR3: CASSRGFGTSYNEQFF. The CDR3 DNA sequence: TGTGCCAGCAGCCGAGGTTTCGGGACCTCCTACAATGAGCAGTTCTTC. Together with reference TRBV2 and TRBJ2-1, the CDR3 gives the full variable domain: EPEVTQTPSHQVTQMGQEVILRCVPISNHLYFYWYRQILGQKVEFLVSFYNNEISEKSEIFDDQFSVERPDGSNFTLKIRSTKLEDSAMYFCASSRGFGTSYNEQFFGPGTRLTVL.

This clonotype was counted a few times. Here the CDR3 reads CSAISGTQLYNEQFF. In DNA form, the CDR3 reads TGCAGTGCGATTAGCGGGACCCAGTTATACAATGAGCAGTTCTTC. The rearrangement uses TRBV20-1 and TRBJ2-1; 8 nucleotides agree with TRBD2. Germline loops: CDR1 DFQATT, CDR2 SNEGSKA (reference sequence). Trimming at V came to 6 bases and at J to 4 bases, leaving 11 bases not matched to a gene. The length of the CDR3 is 15 residues.

Ten or more counts support this clonotype. The chain joins TRBV3-1 to TRBJ2-7; tentative D call: TRBD2 (5 bases). Deletions cut 4 bases from V and 6 bases from J, with 16 bases between. This CDR3 comprises 14 residues. Germline CDR1 reads LGHDT; CDR2 reads YNNKEL (reference sequence). CDR3 region: CASSPDGVFAEQYF. The CDR3 DNA sequence: TGTGCCAGCAGCCCGGACGGGGTCTTCGCCGAGCAGTACTTC.

There are many counts of this clonotype. CDR3 amino acids: CASSYFGQRGNQPQHF. CDR3 in DNA: TGTGCCAGCAGTTACTTCGGACAGCGAGGCAATCAGCCCCAGCATTTT. The chain employs TRBV6-5 and TRBJ1-5; possibly TRBD1 for D (6 bases). V shed 1 base and J shed 2 bases, with 12 bases lying between them. CDR3 length equals 16 residues. Germline CDR1 is MNHEY and CDR2 is SVGAGI.

At least ten counts were recorded for this clonotype. The chain is built from TRBV24-1 and TRBJ1-1, with 9 bases that match TRBD1. The CDR3 contains 16 residues. With V trimmed by 1 base and J by 1 base, 3 bases remained unmatched. Germline values: CDR1 KGHDR, CDR2 SFDVKD. The CDR3 spells CATSDFGTGQNTEAFF. DNA for the CDR3: TGTGCCACCAGTGATTTCGGGACAGGGCAGAACACTGAAGCTTTCTTT.

This clonotype was counted many times. The rearrangement joins TRBV6-1 to TRBJ1-5; 8 positions match TRBD1. Trimming took 5 bases from V and 7 from J; bases not matched to a gene: 4. This CDR3 contains 13 residues. From germline, CDR1 is MNHNS and CDR2 SASEGT. CDR3 residues: CASSPDRAQPQHF. The CDR3 nucleotides are TGTGCCAGCAGTCCGGACAGGGCACAGCCCCAGCATTTT.

This clonotype was recorded at least ten times. The chain combines TRBV6-2 or TRBV6-3 with TRBJ2-1; 11 nucleotides agree with TRBD2. This CDR3 region has 14 residues. J gave up 7 bases and V 6 bases, and 5 bases lay outside the gene matches. The germline V gene has CDR1 MNHEY and CDR2 SVGEGT. CDR3: CASRMTSGKNEQFF. The CDR3 region has the DNA TGTGCCAGCAGGATGACTAGCGGGAAGAATGAGCAGTTCTTC.

This clonotype was seen many times. V gene TRBV11-1 combines with J gene TRBJ2-7; TRBD1 aligns across 10 bases. The CDR3 sequence is 15 residues long. Germline loops: CDR1 SGHAT, CDR2 FQDESV (reference sequence). The junction had 5 bases not matched to a gene; V was cut back by 5 bases and J by 1 base. CDR3 loop: CASSRGQGNSYEQYF. CDR3 nucleotide sequence: TGTGCCAGCAGCCGGGGACAGGGGAATTCCTACGAGCAGTACTTC.

The table lists this clonotype with many counts. The chain links TRBV7-8 to TRBJ2-1, with unresolved D. This CDR3 spans 11 amino acids. Trimming took off 6 bases at V and 8 bases at J, with 8 bases between the two ends. Germline V lookup: CDR1 SGHVS, CDR2 FQNEAQ. CDR3 sequence reads: CASRTGYEQFF. The DNA of the CDR3 is TGTGCCAGCAGAACCGGATATGAGCAGTTCTTC.

In this sample, this clonotype turned up many times. The chain uses TRBV12-3 or TRBV12-4 and TRBJ2-1; tentatively, D is TRBD1 or TRBD2 (5 bases each). Between the trimmed V and J ends, which lost 5 bases and 5 bases, there was a span of 16 bases. The CDR3 has 15 amino acids. DNA of the CDR3: TGTGCCAGCAGTGACCCGGGCAGGGAGAACAATGAGCAGTTCTTC. Its protein product is CASSDPGRENNEQFF.

This clonotype showed up many times. The chain combines TRBV6-1 with TRBJ2-6; no firm D call. V dropped 5 bases and J dropped 0 bases, with 8 bases sitting between them. CDR1 and CDR2 (germline): MNHNS, SASEGT. The CDR3 loop spans 15 amino acids. This CDR3 is CASSRRFSGANVLTF. The CDR3 DNA reads TGTGCCAGCAGTCGACGGTTCTCTGGGGCCAACGTCCTGACTTTC.

This clonotype was counted only a few times. The chain has TRBV6-2 or TRBV6-3 and TRBJ2-3; a possible D gene is TRBD2 (5 bases). The CDR3 loop spans 14 amino acids. Trimming pared 6 bases from V and 5 bases from J, leaving 15 bases between. The V gene's germline CDR1 is MNHEY and CDR2 SVGEGT. The CDR3 nucleotides read TGTGCCAGCAGCCAAAGACGGACTCTAGATACGCAGTATTTT. Protein sequence: CASSQRRTLDTQYF.

Many counts were recorded for this clonotype. The CDR3 coding sequence is TGCGCCAGCAGCCCGGACATCTTGGGGAACACTGAAGCTTTCTTT. Amino acids: CASSPDILGNTEAFF. The chain combines TRBV5-1 with TRBJ1-1, with D maybe TRBD1 (5 bases). Germline V gives CDR1 SGHRS, CDR2 YFSETQ. Between the trimmed V and J ends, which lost 4 bases and 1 base, there was a span of 14 bases. CDR3 size: 15 residues.